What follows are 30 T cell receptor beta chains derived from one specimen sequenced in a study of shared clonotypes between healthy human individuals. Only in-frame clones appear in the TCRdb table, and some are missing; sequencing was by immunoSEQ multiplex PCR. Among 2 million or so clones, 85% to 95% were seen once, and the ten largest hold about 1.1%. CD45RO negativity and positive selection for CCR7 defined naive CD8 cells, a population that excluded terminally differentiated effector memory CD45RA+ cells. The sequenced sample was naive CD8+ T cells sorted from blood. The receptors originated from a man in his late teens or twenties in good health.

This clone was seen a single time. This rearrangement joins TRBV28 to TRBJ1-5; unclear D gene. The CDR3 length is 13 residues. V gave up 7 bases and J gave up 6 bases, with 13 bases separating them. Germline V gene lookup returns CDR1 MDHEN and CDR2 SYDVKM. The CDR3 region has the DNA TGTGCCAGCATTGGAACGCCGGGTCAGCCCCAGCATTTT. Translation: CASIGTPGQPQHF.

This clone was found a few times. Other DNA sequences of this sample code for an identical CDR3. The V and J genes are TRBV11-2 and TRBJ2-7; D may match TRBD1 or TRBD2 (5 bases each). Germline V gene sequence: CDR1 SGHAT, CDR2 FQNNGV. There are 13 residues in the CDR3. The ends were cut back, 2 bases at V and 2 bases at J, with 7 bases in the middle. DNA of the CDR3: TGTGCCAGCAGCTTAAGGGGACCCTACGAGCAGTACTTC. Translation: CASSLRGPYEQYF.

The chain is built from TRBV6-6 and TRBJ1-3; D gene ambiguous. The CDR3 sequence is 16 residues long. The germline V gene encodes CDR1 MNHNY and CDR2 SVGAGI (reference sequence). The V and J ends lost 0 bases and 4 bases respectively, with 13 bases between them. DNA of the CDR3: TGTGCCAGCAGTTACTCTTCGGAAGGGCCCGGAAACACCATATATTTT. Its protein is CASSYSSEGPGNTIYF.

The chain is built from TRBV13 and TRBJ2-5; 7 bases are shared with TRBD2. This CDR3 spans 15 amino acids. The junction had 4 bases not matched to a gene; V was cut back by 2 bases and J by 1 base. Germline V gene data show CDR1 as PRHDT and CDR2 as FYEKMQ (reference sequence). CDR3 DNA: TGTGCCAGCAGCTTATCCCCTAGCGGCCAAGAGACCCAGTACTTC. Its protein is CASSLSPSGQETQYF.

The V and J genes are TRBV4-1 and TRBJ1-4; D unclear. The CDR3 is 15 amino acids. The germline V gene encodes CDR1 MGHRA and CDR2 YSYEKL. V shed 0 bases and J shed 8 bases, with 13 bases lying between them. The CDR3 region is CASSQDQALGEKLFF. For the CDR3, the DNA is TGCGCCAGCAGCCAAGATCAAGCGCTAGGGGAAAAACTGTTTTTT.

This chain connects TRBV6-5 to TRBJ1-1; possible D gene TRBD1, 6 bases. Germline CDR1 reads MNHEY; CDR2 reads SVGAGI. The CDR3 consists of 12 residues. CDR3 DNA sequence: TGTGAAAAGGGGGGTATGAACACTGAAGCTTTCTTT. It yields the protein CEKGGMNTEAFF.

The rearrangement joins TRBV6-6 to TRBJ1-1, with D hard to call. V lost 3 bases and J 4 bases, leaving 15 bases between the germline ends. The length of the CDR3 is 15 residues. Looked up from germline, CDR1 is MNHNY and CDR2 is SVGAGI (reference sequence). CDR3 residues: CASSYEQSPFTEAFF. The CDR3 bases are TGTGCCAGCAGTTATGAACAATCCCCTTTCACTGAAGCTTTCTTT.

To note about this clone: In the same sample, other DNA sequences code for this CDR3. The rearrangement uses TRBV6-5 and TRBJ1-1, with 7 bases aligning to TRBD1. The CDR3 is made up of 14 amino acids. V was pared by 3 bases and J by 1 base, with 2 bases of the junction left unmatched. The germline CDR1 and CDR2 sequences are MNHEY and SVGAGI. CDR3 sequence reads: CASSYEGANTEAFF. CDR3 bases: TGTGCCAGCAGTTATGAGGGGGCGAACACTGAAGCTTTCTTT.

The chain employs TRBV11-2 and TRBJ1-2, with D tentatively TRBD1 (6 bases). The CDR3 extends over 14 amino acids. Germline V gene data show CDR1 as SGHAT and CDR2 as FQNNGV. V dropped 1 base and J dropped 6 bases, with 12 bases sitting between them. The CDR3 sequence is CASSLVGGDDGYTF. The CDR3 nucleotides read TGTGCCAGCAGCTTAGTGGGGGGCGACGATGGCTACACCTTC.

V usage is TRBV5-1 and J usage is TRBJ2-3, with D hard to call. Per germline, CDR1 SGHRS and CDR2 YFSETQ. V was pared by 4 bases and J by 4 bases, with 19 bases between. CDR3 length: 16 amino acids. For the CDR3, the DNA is TGCGCCAGCAGCGCTTCAGAGTACAGCGTCGCAGATACGCAGTATTTT. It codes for CASSASEYSVADTQYF.

The chain's CDR3 is CASGLHSYNEQFF. The CDR3 nucleotides are TGTGCGAGTGGGCTACACTCCTACAATGAGCAGTTCTTC. This chain links TRBV7-6 with TRBJ2-1; unclear D gene. Per germline, CDR1 SGHVS and CDR2 FNYEAQ. CDR3 length equals 13 residues.

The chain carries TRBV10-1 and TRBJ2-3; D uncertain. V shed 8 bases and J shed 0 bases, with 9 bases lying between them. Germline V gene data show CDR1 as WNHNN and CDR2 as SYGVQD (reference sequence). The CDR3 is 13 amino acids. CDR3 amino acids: CASQAHSTDTQYF. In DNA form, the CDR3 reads TGCGCCAGCCAAGCGCATAGCACAGATACGCAGTATTTT.

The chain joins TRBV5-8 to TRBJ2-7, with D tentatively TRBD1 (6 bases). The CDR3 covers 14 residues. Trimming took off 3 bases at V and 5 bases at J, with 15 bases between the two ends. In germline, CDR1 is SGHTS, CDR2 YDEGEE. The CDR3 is CASSSDRMRNEQYF. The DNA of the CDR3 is TGTGCCAGCAGCTCCGACAGGATGAGGAACGAGCAGTACTTC. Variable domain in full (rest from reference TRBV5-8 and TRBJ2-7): EAGVTQSPTHLIKTRGQQATLRCSPISGHTSVYWYQQALGLGLQFLLWYDEGEERNRGNFPPRFSGRQFPNYSSELNVNALELEDSALYLCASSSDRMRNEQYFGPGTRLTVT.

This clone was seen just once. The CDR3 sequence: CASSWVGGEEQYF. The CDR3, as DNA: TGTGCCAGCAGTTGGGTGGGGGGGGAAGAGCAGTACTTC. This chain uses TRBV27 with TRBJ2-7; TRBD2 matches at 7 bases. The V gene end was trimmed by 4 bases and the J gene end by 7 bases; junction bases not matched to a gene: 7. CDR3 length: 13 residues. Germline V lookup: CDR1 MNHEY, CDR2 SMNVEV (reference sequence).

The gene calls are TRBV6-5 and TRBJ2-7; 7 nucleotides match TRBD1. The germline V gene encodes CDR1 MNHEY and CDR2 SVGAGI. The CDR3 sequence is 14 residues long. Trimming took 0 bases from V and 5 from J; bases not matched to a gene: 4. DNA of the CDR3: TGTGCCAGCAGTTACTCGTCTCAGGGGGACGAGCAGTACTTC. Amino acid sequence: CASSYSSQGDEQYF.

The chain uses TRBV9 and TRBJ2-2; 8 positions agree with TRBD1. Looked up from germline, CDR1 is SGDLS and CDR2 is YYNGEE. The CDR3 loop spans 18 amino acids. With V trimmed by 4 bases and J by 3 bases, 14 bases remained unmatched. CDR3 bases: TGTGCCAGCAGCCCACGAACTACAGGGGGGACACACACCGGGGAGCTGTTTTTT. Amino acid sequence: CASSPRTTGGTHTGELFF.

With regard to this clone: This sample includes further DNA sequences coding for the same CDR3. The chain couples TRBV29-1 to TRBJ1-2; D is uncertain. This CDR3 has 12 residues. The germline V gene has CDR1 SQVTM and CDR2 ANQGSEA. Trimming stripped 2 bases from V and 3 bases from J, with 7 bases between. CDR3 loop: CSVERGDYGYTF. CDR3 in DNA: TGCAGCGTTGAACGGGGAGACTATGGCTACACCTTC.

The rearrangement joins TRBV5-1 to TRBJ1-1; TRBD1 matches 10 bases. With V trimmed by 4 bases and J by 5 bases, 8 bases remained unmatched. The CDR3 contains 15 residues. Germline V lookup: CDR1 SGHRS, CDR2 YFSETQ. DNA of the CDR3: TGCGCCAGCAGCGCGACCGGACAGGGGGGAACTGAAGCTTTCTTT. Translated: CASSATGQGGTEAFF.

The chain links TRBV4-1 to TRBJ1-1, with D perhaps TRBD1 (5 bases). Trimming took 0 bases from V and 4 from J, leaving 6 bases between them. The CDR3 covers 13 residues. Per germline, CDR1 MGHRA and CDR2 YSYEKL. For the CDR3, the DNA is TGCGCCAGCAGCCAAGAGGGGACCACTGAAGCTTTCTTT. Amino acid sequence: CASSQEGTTEAFF.

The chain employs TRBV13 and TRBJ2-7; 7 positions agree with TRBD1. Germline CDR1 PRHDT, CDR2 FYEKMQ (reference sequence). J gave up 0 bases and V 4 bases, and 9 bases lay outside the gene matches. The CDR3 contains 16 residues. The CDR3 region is CASSSTSDRDSYEQYF. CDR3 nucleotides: TGTGCCAGCAGCTCGACCTCCGACAGGGACTCCTACGAGCAGTACTTC.

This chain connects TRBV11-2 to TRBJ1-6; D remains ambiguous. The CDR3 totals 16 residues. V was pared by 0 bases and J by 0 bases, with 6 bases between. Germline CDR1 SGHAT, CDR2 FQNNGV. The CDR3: CASSLEGVSYNSPLHF. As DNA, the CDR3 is TGTGCCAGCAGCTTAGAAGGCGTCTCCTATAATTCACCCCTCCACTTT.

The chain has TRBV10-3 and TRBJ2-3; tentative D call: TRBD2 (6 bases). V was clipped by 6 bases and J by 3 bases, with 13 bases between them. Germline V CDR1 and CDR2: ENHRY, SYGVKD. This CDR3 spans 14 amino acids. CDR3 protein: CAISPSVSTDTQYF. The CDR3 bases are TGTGCCATCAGCCCTAGCGTGAGTACAGATACGCAGTATTTT.

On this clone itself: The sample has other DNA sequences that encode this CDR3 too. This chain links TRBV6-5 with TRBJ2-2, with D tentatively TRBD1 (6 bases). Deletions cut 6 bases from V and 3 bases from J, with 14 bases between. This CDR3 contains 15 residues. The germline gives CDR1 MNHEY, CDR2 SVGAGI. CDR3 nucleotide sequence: TGTGCCAGCAGCTCAACAGGGTCGGACACCGGGGAGCTGTTTTTT. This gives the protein CASSSTGSDTGELFF.

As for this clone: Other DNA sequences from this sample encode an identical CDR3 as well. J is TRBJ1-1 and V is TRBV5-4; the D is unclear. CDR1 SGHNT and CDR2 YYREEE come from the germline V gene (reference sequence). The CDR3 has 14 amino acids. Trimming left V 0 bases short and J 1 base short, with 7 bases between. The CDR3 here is CASSLVGGNTEAFF. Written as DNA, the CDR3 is TGTGCCAGCAGCTTGGTTGGCGGGAACACTGAAGCTTTCTTT. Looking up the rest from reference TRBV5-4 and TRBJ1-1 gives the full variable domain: ETGVTQSPTHLIKTRGQQVTLRCSSQSGHNTVSWYQQALGQGPQFIFQYYREEENGRGNFPPRFSGLQFPNYSSELNVNALELDDSALYLCASSLVGGNTEAFFGQGTRLTVV.

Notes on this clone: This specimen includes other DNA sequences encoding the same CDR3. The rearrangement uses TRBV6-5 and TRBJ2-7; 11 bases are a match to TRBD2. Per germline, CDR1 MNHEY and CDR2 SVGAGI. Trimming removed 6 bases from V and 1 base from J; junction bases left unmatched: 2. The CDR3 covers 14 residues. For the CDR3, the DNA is TGTGCCAGCAGCACTAGCGGGAGTTCCTACGAGCAGTACTTC. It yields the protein CASSTSGSSYEQYF.

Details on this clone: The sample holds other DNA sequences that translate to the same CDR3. This CDR3 is CASSAGGNEQFF. The CDR3 nucleotides are TGTGCCAGCAGTGCGGGGGGCAATGAGCAGTTCTTC. The chain joins TRBV6-4 to TRBJ2-1, with 7 bases lining up with TRBD2. V trimming: 4 bases; J trimming: 6 bases; junction bases outside the gene matches: 0. The CDR3 is 12 residues long. Germline V gene lookup returns CDR1 MRHNA and CDR2 SNTAGT.

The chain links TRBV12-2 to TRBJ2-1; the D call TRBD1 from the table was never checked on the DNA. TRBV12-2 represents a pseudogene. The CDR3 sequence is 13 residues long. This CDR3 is CASRFPLRGEQFF. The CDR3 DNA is TGTGCAAGTCGCTTCCCACTCAGGGGGGAGCAGTTCTTC.

In nucleotides, the CDR3 is TGCGCCAGCAGTGATGGGGACATCTACACAGATACGCAGTATTTT. Protein product: CASSDGDIYTDTQYF. The rearrangement joins TRBV10-1 to TRBJ2-3; possible D gene TRBD1, 6 bases. The V end was cut by 3 bases, the J end by 2 bases, with 12 bases between. The germline V gene encodes CDR1 WNHNN and CDR2 SYGVQD (reference sequence). This CDR3 region has 15 residues.

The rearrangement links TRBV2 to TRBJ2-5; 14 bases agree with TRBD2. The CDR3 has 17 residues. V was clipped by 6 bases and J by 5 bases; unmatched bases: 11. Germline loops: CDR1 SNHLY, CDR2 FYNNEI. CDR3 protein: CASSVGTSGSVEETQYF. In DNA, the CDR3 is TGTGCCAGCAGCGTTGGGACTAGCGGGAGTGTAGAGGAGACCCAGTACTTC.

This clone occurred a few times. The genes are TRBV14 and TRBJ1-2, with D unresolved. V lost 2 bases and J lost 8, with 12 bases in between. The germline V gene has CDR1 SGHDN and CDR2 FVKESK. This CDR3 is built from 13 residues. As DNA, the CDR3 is TGTGCCAGCAGCCAATCTTGGGTTGGCGGCTACACCTTC. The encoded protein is CASSQSWVGGYTF.